This T cell receptor beta chain was found in a study of beta chain features in type 1 diabetes. Overall study findings and caveats: For Type 1 diabetes patients, all four CD4+ subsets carried TCRB CDR3s that were moderately but significantly shorter.

This CDR3 contains 14 residues. Germline V lookup: CDR1 MDHEN, CDR2 SYDVKM. The whole isolated RNA underwent reverse transcription, so sequencing captured expressed TCRB transcripts. Measured with immunoSEQ multiplex PCR; TCRdb has only the in-frame clones, and not every one. The table records hundreds of thousands of clones, about 14% of them present only once. As regards this clone: Its antigen is not known.

Purity exceeded 98% in all sorted populations. Sequenced: naive CD4+ T cells from blood. This TCR was sampled from a man younger than 35 with type 1 diabetes. The J gene is TRBJ2-2, the V gene TRBV28, with D perhaps given as TRBD1 or TRBD2 (5 bases each). The DNA for the CDR3 is TGTGGTATCGGGACCCCAGGACTCACCGGGGAGCTGTTTTTT. It codes for CGIGTPGLTGELFF.